This T cell receptor (beta chain) was sequenced in a study of T-cell memory formation after mild COVID-19. Study-wide results and limits: CD4+ contracting clones were mainly CM and EM; CD8+ ones, EMRA. Prior to infection, memory already included some responding clones, suggesting cross-reactive memory joined. A second wave expanding day 15 to 37 was CD4+-biased; contracting clones were balanced.

Details on this clonotype: The antigen remains undetermined.

The CDR3 has 14 amino acids. The germline V gene has CDR1 KGHSH and CDR2 LQKENI. V was trimmed by 2 bases and J by 3 bases, leaving 8 bases between them. Amplification by 5'RACE using constant-segment primers produced TCR alpha and TCR beta cDNA libraries that carried sample barcodes and UMIs. A single record per CDR3 protein comes from TCRdb applying MiXCR to the 5' RACE reads. The table has 140,000 or so distinct CDR3 sequences, 6% to 6.5% seen once. The rearrangement uses TRBV18 and TRBJ1-5; possible D gene TRBD1, 5 bases. What was sequenced was PBMCs or a T cell subset sorted from them (not recorded which). The sequence came from an adult woman who had mild COVID-19 (a few samples of this study predate the infection). Cell type and time point are not known. The CDR3 DNA reads as TGTGCCAGCTCACCAGACAGCCTCAATCAGCCCCAGCATTTT. This encodes CASSPDSLNQPQHF. Based on the CDR3 plus reference TRBV18 and TRBJ1-5, the full variable domain is NAGVMQNPRHLVRRRGQEARLRCSPMKGHSHVYWYRQLPEEGLKFMVYLQKENIIDESGMPKERFSAEFPKEGPSILRIQQVVRGDSAAYFCASSPDSLNQPQHFGDGTRLSIL.